The sequence of this TCR beta chain was determined in a study of blood T cell repertoires in COVID-19 (dated by TCRdb to 2019 to 2021). Concerning the study at large: The collaborator samples originated in the United States, Italy and Spain and spanned the acute and convalescent phases of COVID-19. The prospective study material was composed of cDNA or gDNA derived from T cells, B-cell-depleted T cells, or PBMCs. The repertoires were made available in a free public database intended to serve as a resource for research on the immune response to SARS-CoV-2. Samples came from the ongoing ImmuneRACE study (first 160 participants) plus 1,254 subjects from 6 global collaborators. Where available, HLA class I and class II types were taken from metadata supplied by the sample provider and were not determined by assay-based typing. The dataset comprised deeply sampled blood TCRbeta repertoires from subjects exposed to, actively infected with, or recovered from COVID-19. A de-identified subject ID, COVID-19 status, age in years and sex were almost always included in the sample metadata. Study-level results and caveats: The quantity of clinical and demographic metadata differed by source and by participant and was supplied without curation.

V and J lose 3 bases and 10 bases, and a span of 19 bases separates them. The CDR3 spans 14 residues, from the cysteine through the phenylalanine. Of the read, only the CDR3 DNA is kept; its 42 bases are in frame from base 1. CDR1 and CDR2 are read off the germline V gene as SGHTS and YDEGEE. Whole blood was collected in K2EDTA tubes by collaborating institutions according to the institutions' own protocols. For TCRbeta analysis, collaborators shipped samples in one of three forms: frozen whole blood, isolated PBMCs, or DNA extracted from either of those sample types. The immunoSEQ Assay, a bias-controlled multiplex PCR, was used to amplify TCRbeta CDR3 regions from genomic DNA. The original methods were these. Nucleated cell counts per sample were estimated from amplification of reference gene primers within the assay. To quantify the absolute abundance of each unique TCRbeta CDR3 rearrangement, sequence reads were collapsed and filtered. For each sample, productive Simpson clonality was calculated as the square root of Simpson's diversity index across productive rearrangements. TCRdb took over this immuneACCESS table, retaining in-frame rearrangements with V and J assigned. Such tables are incomplete; in checked studies, under half of the missing clones stem from an unresolved V gene, and the remainder is unexplained. Clone size and the V and J calls come from that table; the DNA yielded D and trimming. The sample includes fewer than 150,000 clones, with around 90% observed a single time. In total, the top ten clones hold about 7.7% of the sample.

This clone occurred a few times. There is no known antigen for this receptor. The record has no base qualities; no much larger clone is one base away. Here the chain combines TRBV5-8 and TRBJ1-1; the D segment cannot be called with confidence. The source material was peripheral blood. The source of this sequence is a human donor in a cohort sampled during active COVID-19. The DNA is TGTGCCAGCAGCTCCGCATACGACGGGCGGGGAGCTTTCTTT. It is translated as CASSSAYDGRGAFF.